This T cell receptor (beta chain) was sequenced during a study of breast tumors, draining lymph nodes, adjacent tissues. Findings of the study overall: Tumor TCR diversity was below lymph nodes but above nontumor tissue. Findings are consistent with lymph node origin and intratumoral expansion of most tumor T cells. Luminal-like breast cancer showed significantly higher tumor–nontumor repertoire similarity than basal-like. The lymph node origin of tumor T cells was framed as consistent with a hypothesis, not demonstrated.

This clonotype appeared many times. Its antigen is unknown. TCRdb independently ran MiXCR on the multiplex PCR reads; one entry per CDR3 protein. This sample has under 350,000 distinct CDR3 sequences, with 30% found just once. Germline lookup yields CDR1 SGDLS and CDR2 YYNGEE. V was shortened by 2 bases and J by 5 bases, with 6 bases between the two germline ends. The CDR3 length is 12 residues. Samples came from axillary lymph nodes draining the breast cancer. Material: axillary lymph node tissue. The sequence was collected from a female donor with breast cancer. Some clones in this sample may be carry-over from other donors' samples. The chain uses TRBV9 and TRBJ2-3, with TRBD2 as a possible D gene (5 bases). CDR3 in amino acids: CASSVGRDTQYF. CDR3 DNA: TGTGCCAGCAGCGTTGGGAGAGATACGCAGTATTTT. The variable domain in full, completed from reference TRBV9 and TRBJ2-3, reads DSGVTQTPKHLITATGQRVTLRCSPRSGDLSVYWYQQSLDQGLQFLIQYYNGEERAKGNILERFSAQQFPDLHSELNLSSLELGDSALYFCASSVGRDTQYFGPGTRLTVL.